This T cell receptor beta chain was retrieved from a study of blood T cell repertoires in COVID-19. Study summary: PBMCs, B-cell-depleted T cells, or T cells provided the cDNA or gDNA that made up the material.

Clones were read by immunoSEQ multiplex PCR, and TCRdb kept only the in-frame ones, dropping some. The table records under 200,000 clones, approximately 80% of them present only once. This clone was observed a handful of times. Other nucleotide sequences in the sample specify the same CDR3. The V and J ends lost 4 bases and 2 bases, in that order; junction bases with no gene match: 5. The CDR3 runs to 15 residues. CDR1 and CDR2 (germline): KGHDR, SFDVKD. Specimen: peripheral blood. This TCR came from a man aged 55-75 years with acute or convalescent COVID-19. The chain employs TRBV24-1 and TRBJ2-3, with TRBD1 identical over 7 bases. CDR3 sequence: CATSDRQGNTDTQYF. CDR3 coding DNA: TGTGCCACCAGTGACCGACAGGGCAACACAGATACGCAGTATTTT.